This TCR beta chain was found in a study of blood T cell repertoires in COVID-19. Across the study: Donors in the United States, Italy and Spain gave samples during acute or convalescent COVID-19. T cells, B-cell-depleted T cells, or PBMCs provided the cDNA or gDNA that served as material.

This CDR3 has 15 residues. Germline-derived CDR1 and CDR2 are SGHAT and FQNNGV. V lost 5 bases to trimming and J lost 4 bases; unmatched junction nucleotides: 8. Authors' methods: Scientists estimated how many nucleated cells there were by amplifying reference gene primers. Assay used: immunoSEQ multiplex PCR; TCRdb lists only in-frame clones, some missing. D and trimming come from the DNA, and the V and J calls and clone size come from that table. The data hold approximately 150,000 clones, with 84% observed a single time. The sample taken for sequencing was peripheral blood. The receptor was isolated from a man aged 55 to 70 with acute or convalescent COVID-19. The rearrangement uses TRBV11-2 and TRBJ1-2; 9 bases agree with TRBD1. The CDR3 loop is CASSLSDRGPYGYTF. DNA of the CDR3: TGTGCCAGCAGCCTCTCGGACAGGGGACCCTATGGCTACACCTTC.